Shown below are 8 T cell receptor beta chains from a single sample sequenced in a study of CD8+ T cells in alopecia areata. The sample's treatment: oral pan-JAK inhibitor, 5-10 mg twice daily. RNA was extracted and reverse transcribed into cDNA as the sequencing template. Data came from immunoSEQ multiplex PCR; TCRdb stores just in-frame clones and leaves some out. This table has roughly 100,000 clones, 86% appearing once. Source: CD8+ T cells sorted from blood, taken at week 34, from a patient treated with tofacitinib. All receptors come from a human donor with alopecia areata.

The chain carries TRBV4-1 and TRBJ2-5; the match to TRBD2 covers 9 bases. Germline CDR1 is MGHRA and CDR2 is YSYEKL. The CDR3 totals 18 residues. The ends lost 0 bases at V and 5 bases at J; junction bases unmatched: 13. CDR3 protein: CASSQEGSAGGAGETQYF. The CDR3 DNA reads TGCGCCAGCAGCCAAGAAGGGTCAGCGGGAGGAGCTGGGGAGACCCAGTACTTC.

DNA for the CDR3: TGTGCCAGCAGTCCCCGGGGCGAAGAGACCCAGTACTTC. As protein: CASSPRGEETQYF. The V and J genes are TRBV28 and TRBJ2-5; D may be TRBD1 or TRBD2 (5 bases each). Per germline, CDR1 MDHEN and CDR2 SYDVKM. The CDR3 covers 13 residues. The germline V and J ends were trimmed by 5 bases and 3 bases, with 10 bases remaining between them.

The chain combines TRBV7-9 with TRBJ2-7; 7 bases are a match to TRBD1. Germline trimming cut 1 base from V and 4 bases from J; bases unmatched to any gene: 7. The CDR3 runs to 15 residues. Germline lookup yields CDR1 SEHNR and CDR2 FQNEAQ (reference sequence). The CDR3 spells CASSLEGTAQYEQYF. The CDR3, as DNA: TGTGCCAGCAGCTTAGAAGGGACAGCACAGTACGAGCAGTACTTC.

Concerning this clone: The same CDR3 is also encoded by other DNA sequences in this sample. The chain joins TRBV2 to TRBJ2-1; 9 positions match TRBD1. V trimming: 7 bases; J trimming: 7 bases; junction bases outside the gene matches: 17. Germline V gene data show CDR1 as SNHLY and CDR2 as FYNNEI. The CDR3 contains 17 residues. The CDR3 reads CASIPPSDRGTGNEQFF. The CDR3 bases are TGTGCCAGCATCCCACCATCGGACAGGGGAACGGGTAATGAGCAGTTCTTC.

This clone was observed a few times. The CDR3 nucleotides read TGTGCCAGCGGGGAGGCCTACGAGCAGTACTTC. Translating it yields CASGEAYEQYF. The J gene is TRBJ2-7, the V gene TRBV27; maybe TRBD2 (6 bases). CDR1 and CDR2 from the germline V gene are MNHEY and SMNVEV (reference sequence). V shed 8 bases and J shed 2 bases, with 7 bases lying between them. The CDR3 extends over 11 amino acids.

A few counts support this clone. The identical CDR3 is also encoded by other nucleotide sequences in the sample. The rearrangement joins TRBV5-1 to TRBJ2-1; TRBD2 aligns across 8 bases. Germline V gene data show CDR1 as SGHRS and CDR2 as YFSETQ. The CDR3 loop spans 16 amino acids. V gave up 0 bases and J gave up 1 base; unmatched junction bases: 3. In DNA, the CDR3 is TGCGCCAGCAGCTTGGTTAGCGGGGATTCCTACAATGAGCAGTTCTTC. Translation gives CASSLVSGDSYNEQFF. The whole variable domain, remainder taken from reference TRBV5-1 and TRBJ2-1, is KAGVTQTPRYLIKTRGQQVTLSCSPISGHRSVSWYQQTPGQGLQFLFEYFSETQRNKGNFPGRFSGRQFSNSRSEMNVSTLELGDSALYLCASSLVSGDSYNEQFFGPGTRLTVL.

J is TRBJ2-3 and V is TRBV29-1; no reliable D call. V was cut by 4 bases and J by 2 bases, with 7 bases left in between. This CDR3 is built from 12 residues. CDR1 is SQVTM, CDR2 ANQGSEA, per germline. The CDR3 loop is CSVGVDTDTQYF. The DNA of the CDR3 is TGCAGCGTTGGGGTAGACACAGATACGCAGTATTTT.

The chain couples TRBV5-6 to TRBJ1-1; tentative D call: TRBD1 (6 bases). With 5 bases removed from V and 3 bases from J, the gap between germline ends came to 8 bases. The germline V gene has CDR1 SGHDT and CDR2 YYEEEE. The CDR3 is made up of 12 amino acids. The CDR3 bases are TGTGCCAGCAGACAGGGTGACACTGAAGCTTTCTTT. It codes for CASRQGDTEAFF.